This TCR beta chain was sequenced during a study of identical twins. MiXCR, applied by TCRdb to the 5' RACE reads, yields one record per CDR3 protein. The table records nearly 650,000 distinct CDR3 sequences, under 8.5% of them present only once. Germline V gene sequence: CDR1 SGHRS, CDR2 YFSETQ. Losses at the gene ends were 7 bases for V and 5 bases for J; bases not matched to a gene: 4. The CDR3 length is 13 residues. This clonotype was seen many times. These records were also assigned to another study, of yellow fever vaccine responses in identical twins.

This chain uses TRBV5-1 with TRBJ1-4; 8 nucleotides match TRBD1. The sequencing sample was made of PBMCs. This receptor was identified in a young woman in good health. CDR3 in DNA: TGCGCCAGCTCCAGGGACAGGAATGAAAAACTGTTTTTT. Translated: CASSRDRNEKLFF.